The 3 T cell receptor beta chains below come from one sample, sequenced in a study of identical twins (dated by TCRdb to about 2016). Library creation used 5' RACE. The run used an Illumina HiSeq 2000. TCRdb's own reprocessing of the public reads used fastp at Q25 and MiXCR and kept productive beta chains. Identical CDR3 protein sequences are pooled into one entry, listed with their most common genes and DNA. The sample table lists approximately 410,000 distinct CDR3 sequences, around a sixth of them with a count of one. The top ten clonotypes cover 9% to 15% of the sample. Sequenced sample: naive T cells sorted from blood. The cell subset or site label on this specimen signifies: cells isolated with a human naive T-cell isolation kit. The receptors were gathered from a man aged 50 or older in good health.

This clonotype was found many times. For the CDR3, the DNA is TGTGCCAGCAGCCTTAGCCACGATGGTTACGAGCAGTACTTC. This sequence encodes CASSLSHDGYEQYF. This chain uses TRBV27 with TRBJ2-7; D gene unclear. CDR3 length equals 14 residues. Deletions cut 6 bases from V and 4 bases from J, with 16 bases between. Germline V CDR1 and CDR2: MNHEY, SMNVEV (reference sequence).

Only a few counts were recorded for this clonotype. The V gene is TRBV20-1, the J gene TRBJ2-6, with a tentative D call TRBD1 (6 bases). Germline V CDR1 and CDR2: DFQATT, SNEGSKA (reference sequence). CDR3 length equals 14 residues. Trimming took 6 bases from V and 1 from J, leaving 10 bases between them. The CDR3 bases are TGCAGTGCAACCGGACAGTCTGGGGCCAACGTCCTGACTTTC. This gives the protein CSATGQSGANVLTF.

The chain couples TRBV20-1 to TRBJ1-5; D is unclear. Germline CDR1 is DFQATT and CDR2 is SNEGSKA (reference sequence). Between the trimmed V and J ends, which lost 4 bases and 4 bases, there was a span of 14 bases. CDR3 length: 14 amino acids. Here the CDR3 reads CSAKKGNPNQPQHF. In nucleotides, the CDR3 is TGCAGTGCTAAAAAAGGGAATCCAAATCAGCCCCAGCATTTT.